A single T cell receptor beta chain is shown here with its context. This specimen comes from a study of blood T cell repertoires in COVID-19. The wider study: Specimens from acute and convalescent COVID-19 originated in the United States, Italy and Spain. PBMCs, B-cell-depleted T cells, or T cells were the source of the cDNA or gDNA that made up the material.

This CDR3 spans 17 amino acids. The V end lost 0 bases, the J end lost 0 bases, and 11 bases lay between the germline ends. Germline V gene data show CDR1 as LGHNA and CDR2 as YSLEER. Original handling: Estimated nucleated cell counts came from reference gene primer amplification. Only in-frame clones appear in the TCRdb table, and some are missing; sequencing was by immunoSEQ multiplex PCR. V and J calls and clone size are given by that table; D and trimming were obtained from the DNA. In the table there are about 210,000 clones, about 88% of which are singletons. The specimen was peripheral blood. This receptor was obtained from a man aged 35-49 years with acute or convalescent COVID-19. This chain connects TRBV4-3 to TRBJ2-2; D perhaps matches TRBD2 (7 bases). The CDR3 bases are TGCGCCAGCAGCCAAGAGGCGGGGGCCGCGAACACCGGGGAGCTGTTTTTT. Protein sequence: CASSQEAGAANTGELFF.